The sequence of this T cell receptor (beta chain) was determined in a study of blood T cell repertoires in COVID-19 (dated by TCRdb to about 2020). Turning to the overall study: Samples from collaborators originated in the United States, Italy and Spain and spanned both the acute and convalescent phases of COVID-19. The material from the prospective study consisted of cDNA or gDNA derived from T cells, B-cell-depleted T cells, or PBMCs. Samples came from the ongoing ImmuneRACE study (first 160 participants) plus 1,254 subjects from 6 global collaborators. Where available, HLA class I and class II types were taken from metadata supplied by the sample provider and were not determined by assay-based typing. A de-identified subject ID, COVID-19 status, age in years and sex were almost always included in the sample metadata. The dataset comprised deeply sampled blood TCRbeta repertoires from subjects exposed to, actively infected with, or recovered from COVID-19. The repertoires were released in a freely available public database intended as a resource for research on the immune response to SARS-CoV-2. Broader findings and caveats from the paper: The amount of clinical and demographic metadata varied by source and participant and was provided uncurated.

Only one count was recorded for this clone. Its antigen remains undetermined. No much larger clone is present one base from it, and per-base qualities are unavailable. Whole blood was collected in K2EDTA tubes by collaborating institutions according to the institutions' own protocols. For TCRbeta analysis, collaborators shipped samples as frozen whole blood, isolated PBMCs, or DNA extracted from either of those sample types. The immunoSEQ Assay, a bias-controlled multiplex PCR, was used to amplify TCRbeta CDR3 regions from genomic DNA. The authors processed their data as follows. Nucleated cell counts per sample were estimated from amplification of reference gene primers within the assay. Sequence reads were collapsed and filtered to measure the absolute abundance of every unique TCRbeta CDR3 rearrangement. Productive Simpson clonality was computed per sample as the square root of Simpson's diversity index over productive rearrangements. TCRdb took over this immuneACCESS table, retaining in-frame rearrangements with V and J assigned. Such tables are incomplete; in checked studies, under half of the missing clones stem from an unresolved V gene, and the remainder is unexplained. That table furnishes V, J and clone size, whereas the DNA furnished D and trimming. The sample table lists tens of thousands of clones, nearly 90% of them with a count of one. The ten largest clones take up approximately 5.5% of the sample.

Measured from the cysteine to the phenylalanine, the CDR3 is 15 residues long. Only the CDR3 part of the read is kept: 45 bases, read in frame from the first base. The germline V gene (reference sequence) supplies CDR1 LNHDA and CDR2 SQIVND. Relative to germline, V is 2 bases shorter and J is 7 bases shorter, with 15 bases between their ends. This clonotype was obtained from a woman at least 80 years old with active COVID-19. The sequenced sample was peripheral blood. The V and J segments used are TRBV19 and TRBJ1-5; TRBD1 is perhaps the D gene, given 5 matching bases. For the CDR3, the sequence is CASSITWGVFQPQHF. The DNA is as follows: TGTGCCAGTAGTATAACATGGGGCGTCTTCCAGCCCCAGCATTTT.